This T cell receptor (beta chain) derives from a study of technical replicates of blood from a few donors. Generated by immunoSEQ multiplex PCR, the TCRdb table keeps only in-frame clones and is missing some. The profile shows tens of thousands of clones, roughly 94% of them singletons. Trimming removed 4 bases at V and 2 bases at J, with 9 bases between. The CDR3 is 14 residues long. The germline V gene has CDR1 SGHRS and CDR2 YFSETQ. This clone was seen only once. This receptor was taken from a human donor in good health. The V call is TRBV5-1, the J call TRBJ1-4; the D gene is possibly TRBD1 (5 bases). The sequenced material came from T cells isolated from PBMCs. CDR3 nucleotides: TGCGCCAGCAGCCCGAGACAGACTAATGAAAAACTGTTTTTT. Its translation: CASSPRQTNEKLFF.